The entry below describes one T cell receptor beta chain. Individuals drawn from 24 US areas were about 18 to 100 years old. Some clones are missing from TCRdb's copy, which holds only in-frame ones; the method was immunoSEQ multiplex PCR. The sample shows 400,000 to 450,000 clones, 90% of them seen only once. Germline trimming cut 6 bases from V and 2 bases from J; bases unmatched to any gene: 11. Per germline, CDR1 LNHDA and CDR2 SQIVND (reference sequence). This CDR3 has 16 residues. The data were obtained in a study of blood T cell repertoires in COVID-19. This clonotype was obtained from a man aged 18 to 30 who had recovered from COVID-19. The sequencing sample was made of PBMCs or T cells enriched from blood (not recorded which). The chain combines TRBV19 with TRBJ2-7, with 9 bases fitting TRBD1. The CDR3 sequence is CASRATGGTSPYEQYF. CDR3 DNA: TGTGCCAGTAGGGCGACAGGGGGAACATCCCCCTACGAGCAGTACTTC. Filled out from reference TRBV19 and TRBJ2-7, the complete variable domain reads DGGITQSPKYLFRKEGQNVTLSCEQNLNHDAMYWYRQDPGQGLRLIYYSQIVNDFQKGDIAEGYSVSREKKESFPLTVTSAQKNPTAFYLCASRATGGTSPYEQYFGPGTRLTVT.